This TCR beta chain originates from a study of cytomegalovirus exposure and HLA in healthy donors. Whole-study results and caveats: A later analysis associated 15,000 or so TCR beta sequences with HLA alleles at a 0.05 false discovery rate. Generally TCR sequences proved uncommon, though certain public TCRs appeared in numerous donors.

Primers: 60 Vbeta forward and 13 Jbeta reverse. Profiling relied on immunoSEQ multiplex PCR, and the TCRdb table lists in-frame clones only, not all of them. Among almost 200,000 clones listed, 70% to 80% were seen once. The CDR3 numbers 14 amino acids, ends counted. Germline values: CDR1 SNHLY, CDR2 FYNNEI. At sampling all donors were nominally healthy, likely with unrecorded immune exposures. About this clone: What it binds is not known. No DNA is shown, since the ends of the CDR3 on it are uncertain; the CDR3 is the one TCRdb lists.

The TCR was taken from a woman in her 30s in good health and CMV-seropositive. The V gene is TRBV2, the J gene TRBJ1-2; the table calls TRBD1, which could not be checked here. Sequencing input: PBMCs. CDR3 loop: CASSLQWGQGALYF.